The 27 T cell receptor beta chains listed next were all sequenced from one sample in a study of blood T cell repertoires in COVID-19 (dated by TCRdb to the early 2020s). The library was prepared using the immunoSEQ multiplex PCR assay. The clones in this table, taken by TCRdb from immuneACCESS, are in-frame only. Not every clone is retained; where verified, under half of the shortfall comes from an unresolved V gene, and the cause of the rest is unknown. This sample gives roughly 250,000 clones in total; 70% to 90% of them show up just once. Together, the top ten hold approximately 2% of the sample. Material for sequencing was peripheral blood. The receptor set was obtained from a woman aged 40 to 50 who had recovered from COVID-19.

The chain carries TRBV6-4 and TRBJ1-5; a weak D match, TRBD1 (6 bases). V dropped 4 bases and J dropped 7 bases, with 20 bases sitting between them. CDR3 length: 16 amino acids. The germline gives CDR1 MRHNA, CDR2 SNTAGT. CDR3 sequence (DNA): TGTGCCAGCAGTGTGAAAGGACAGCAGCCTAGCCAGCCCCAGCATTTT. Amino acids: CASSVKGQQPSQPQHF.

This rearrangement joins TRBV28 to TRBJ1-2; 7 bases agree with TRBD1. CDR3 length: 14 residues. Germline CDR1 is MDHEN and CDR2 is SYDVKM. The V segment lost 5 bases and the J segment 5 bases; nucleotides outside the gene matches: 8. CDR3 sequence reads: CASSPWTGSYGYTF. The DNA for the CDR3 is TGTGCCAGCAGTCCCTGGACAGGTTCTTATGGCTACACCTTC.

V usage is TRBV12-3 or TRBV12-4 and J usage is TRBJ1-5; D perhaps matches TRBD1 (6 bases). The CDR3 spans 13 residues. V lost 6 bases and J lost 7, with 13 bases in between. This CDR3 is CASSQGLYQPQHF. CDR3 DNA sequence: TGTGCCAGCAGCCAGGGGTTGTACCAGCCCCAGCATTTT.

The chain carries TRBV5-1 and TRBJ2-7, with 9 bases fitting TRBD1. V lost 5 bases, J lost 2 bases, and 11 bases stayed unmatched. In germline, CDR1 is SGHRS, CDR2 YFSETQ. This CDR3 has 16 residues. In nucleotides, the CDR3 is TGCGCCAGCAGTCGAATCCTGGACAGGGGAACCTACGAGCAGTACTTC. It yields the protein CASSRILDRGTYEQYF.

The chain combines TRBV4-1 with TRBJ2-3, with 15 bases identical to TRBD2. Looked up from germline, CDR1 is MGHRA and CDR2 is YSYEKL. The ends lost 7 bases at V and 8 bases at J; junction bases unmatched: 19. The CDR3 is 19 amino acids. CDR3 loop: CASTGGLAGGLVTQGTQYF. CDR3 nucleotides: TGCGCCAGCACCGGCGGACTAGCGGGGGGGCTCGTAACACAGGGTACGCAGTATTTT.

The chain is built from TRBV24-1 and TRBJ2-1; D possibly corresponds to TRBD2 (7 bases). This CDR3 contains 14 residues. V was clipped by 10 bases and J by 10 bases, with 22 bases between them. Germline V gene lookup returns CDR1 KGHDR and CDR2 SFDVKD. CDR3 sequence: CATNAGDNRREQFF. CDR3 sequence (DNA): TGTGCCACTAACGCGGGGGACAATAGAAGGGAGCAGTTCTTC.

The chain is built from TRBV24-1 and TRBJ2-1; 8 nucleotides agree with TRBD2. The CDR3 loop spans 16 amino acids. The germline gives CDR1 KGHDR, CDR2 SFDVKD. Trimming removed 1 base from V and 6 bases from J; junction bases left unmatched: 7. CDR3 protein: CATSDFSAGGGNEQFF. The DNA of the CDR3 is TGTGCCACCAGTGATTTCTCGGCGGGAGGAGGCAATGAGCAGTTCTTC.

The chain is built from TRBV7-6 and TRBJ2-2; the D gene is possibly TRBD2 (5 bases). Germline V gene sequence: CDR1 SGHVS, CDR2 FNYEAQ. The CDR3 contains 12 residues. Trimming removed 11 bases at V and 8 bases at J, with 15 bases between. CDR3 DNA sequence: TGTGCCTTACAACGGGAAGAAGGGGAGCTGTTTTTT. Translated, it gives CALQREEGELFF.

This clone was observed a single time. CDR3 protein: CASSPLAGEPIYNEQFF. CDR3 DNA: TGCGCCAGCAGCCCGCTAGCGGGGGAACCGATCTACAATGAGCAGTTCTTC. The chain couples TRBV5-1 to TRBJ2-1, with 10 bases fitting TRBD2. The germline CDR1 and CDR2 sequences are SGHRS and YFSETQ. The ends lost 4 bases at V and 3 bases at J; junction bases unmatched: 10. The CDR3 totals 17 residues.

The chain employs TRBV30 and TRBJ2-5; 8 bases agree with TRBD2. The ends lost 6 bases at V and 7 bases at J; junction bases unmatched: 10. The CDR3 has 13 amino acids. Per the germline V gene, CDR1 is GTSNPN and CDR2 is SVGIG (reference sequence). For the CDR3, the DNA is TGTGCCTGTTCTAATGGCGCGGGGGGGACCCAGTACTTC. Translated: CACSNGAGGTQYF.

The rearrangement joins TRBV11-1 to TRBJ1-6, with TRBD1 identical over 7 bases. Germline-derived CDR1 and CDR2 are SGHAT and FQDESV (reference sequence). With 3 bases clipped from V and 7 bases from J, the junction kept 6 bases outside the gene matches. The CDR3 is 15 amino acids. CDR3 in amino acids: CASSLQGVANSPLHF. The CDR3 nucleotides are TGTGCCAGCAGCTTGCAGGGGGTGGCGAATTCACCCCTCCACTTT.

CDR3 DNA sequence: TGCGCCAGCAGCCAAGTTAATAAAGGGGGGGGTACTAGGTCACCCCTCCACTTT. Translated: CASSQVNKGGGTRSPLHF. The chain has TRBV4-1 and TRBJ1-6; D possibly corresponds to TRBD1 (6 bases). V was clipped by 1 base and J by 10 bases, with 23 bases between them. Germline V gene data show CDR1 as MGHRA and CDR2 as YSYEKL. This CDR3 region has 18 residues.

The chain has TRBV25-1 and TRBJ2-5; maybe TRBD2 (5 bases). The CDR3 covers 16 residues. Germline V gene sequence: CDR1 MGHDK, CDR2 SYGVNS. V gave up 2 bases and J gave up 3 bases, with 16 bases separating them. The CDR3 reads CASSEEAETGKETQYF. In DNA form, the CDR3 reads TGTGCCAGCAGTGAAGAAGCGGAAACCGGAAAAGAGACCCAGTACTTC.

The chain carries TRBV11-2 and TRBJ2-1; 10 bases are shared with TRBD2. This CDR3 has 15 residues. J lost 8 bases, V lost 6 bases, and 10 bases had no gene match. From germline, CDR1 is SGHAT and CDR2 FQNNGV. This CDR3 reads CASSLLAGRIDEQFF. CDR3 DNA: TGTGCCAGCAGTTTACTAGCGGGACGGATCGATGAGCAGTTCTTC.

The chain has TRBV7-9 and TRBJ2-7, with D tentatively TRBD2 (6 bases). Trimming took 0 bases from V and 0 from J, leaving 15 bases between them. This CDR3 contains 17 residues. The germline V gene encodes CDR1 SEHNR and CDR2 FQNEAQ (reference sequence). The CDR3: CASSLAEGRVSSYEQYF. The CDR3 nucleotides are TGTGCCAGCAGCTTAGCGGAGGGCAGGGTTAGCTCCTACGAGCAGTACTTC.

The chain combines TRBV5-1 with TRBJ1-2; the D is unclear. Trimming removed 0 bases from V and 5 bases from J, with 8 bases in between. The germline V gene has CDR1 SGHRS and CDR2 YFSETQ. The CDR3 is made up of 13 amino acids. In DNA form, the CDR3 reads TGCGCCAGCAGCTTGGACAGCCTATATGGCTACACCTTC. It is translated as CASSLDSLYGYTF.

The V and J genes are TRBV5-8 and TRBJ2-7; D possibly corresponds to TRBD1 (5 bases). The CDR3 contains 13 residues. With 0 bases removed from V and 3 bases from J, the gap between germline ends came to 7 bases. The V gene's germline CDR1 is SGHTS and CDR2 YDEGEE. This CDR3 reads CASSLVQGYEQYF. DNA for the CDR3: TGTGCCAGCAGCTTGGTGCAGGGCTACGAGCAGTACTTC.

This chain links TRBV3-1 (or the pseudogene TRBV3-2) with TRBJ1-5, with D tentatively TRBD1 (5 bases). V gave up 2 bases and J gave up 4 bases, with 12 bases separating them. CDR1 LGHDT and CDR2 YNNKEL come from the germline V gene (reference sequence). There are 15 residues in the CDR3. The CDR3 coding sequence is TGTGCCAGCAGCCAATTTTCAGGGCAGAATCAGCCCCAGCATTTT. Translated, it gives CASSQFSGQNQPQHF.

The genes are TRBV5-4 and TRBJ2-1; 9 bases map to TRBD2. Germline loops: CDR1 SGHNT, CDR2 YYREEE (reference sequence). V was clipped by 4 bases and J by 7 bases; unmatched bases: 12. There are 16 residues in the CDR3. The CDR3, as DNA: TGTGCCAGCAGCCTTCCCTTAGCGGGAGATTCGAATGAGCAGTTCTTC. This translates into CASSLPLAGDSNEQFF.

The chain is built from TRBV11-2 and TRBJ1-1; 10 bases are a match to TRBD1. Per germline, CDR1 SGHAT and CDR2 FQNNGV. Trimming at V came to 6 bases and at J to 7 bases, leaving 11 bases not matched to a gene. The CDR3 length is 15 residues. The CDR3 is CASRPRSRTGGEAFF. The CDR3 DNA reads TGTGCCAGCAGGCCTCGGTCCAGGACAGGGGGTGAAGCTTTCTTT.

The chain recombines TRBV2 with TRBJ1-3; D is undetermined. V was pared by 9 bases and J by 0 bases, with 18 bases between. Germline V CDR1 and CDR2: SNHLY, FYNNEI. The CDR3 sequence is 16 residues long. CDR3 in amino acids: CASSRGGSISGNTIYF. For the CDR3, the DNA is TGTGCCAGTTCCAGAGGAGGGTCAATCTCTGGAAACACCATATATTTT.

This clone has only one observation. CDR3 loop: CASSLHVPGQGGMEKLFF. DNA of the CDR3: TGCGCCAGCAGCTTGCACGTCCCGGGACAGGGGGGAATGGAAAAACTGTTTTTT. The chain is built from TRBV5-1 and TRBJ1-4; 11 bases map to TRBD1. Germline V lookup: CDR1 SGHRS, CDR2 YFSETQ. V lost 1 base, J lost 8 bases, and 13 bases stayed unmatched. The CDR3 is 18 amino acids.

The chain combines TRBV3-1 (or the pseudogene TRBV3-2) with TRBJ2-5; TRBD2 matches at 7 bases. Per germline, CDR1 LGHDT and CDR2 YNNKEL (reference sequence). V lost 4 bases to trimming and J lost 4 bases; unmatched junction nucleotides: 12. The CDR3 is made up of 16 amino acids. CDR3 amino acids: CASSPRLAVRIETQYF. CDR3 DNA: TGTGCCAGCAGCCCCCGACTAGCCGTCAGGATAGAGACCCAGTACTTC.

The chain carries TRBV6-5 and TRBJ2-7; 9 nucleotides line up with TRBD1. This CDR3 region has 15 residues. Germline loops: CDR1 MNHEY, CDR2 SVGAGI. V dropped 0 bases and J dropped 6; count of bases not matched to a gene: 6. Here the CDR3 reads CASSYSYRGLVEQYF. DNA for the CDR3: TGTGCCAGCAGTTACTCGTACAGGGGGCTTGTCGAGCAGTACTTC.

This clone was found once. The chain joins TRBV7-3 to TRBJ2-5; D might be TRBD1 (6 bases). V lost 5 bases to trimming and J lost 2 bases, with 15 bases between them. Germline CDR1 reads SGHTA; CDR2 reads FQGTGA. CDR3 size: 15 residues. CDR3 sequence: CASSPAGTTQETQYF. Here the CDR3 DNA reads TGTGCCAGCAGCCCTGCCGGGACAACGCAAGAGACCCAGTACTTC.

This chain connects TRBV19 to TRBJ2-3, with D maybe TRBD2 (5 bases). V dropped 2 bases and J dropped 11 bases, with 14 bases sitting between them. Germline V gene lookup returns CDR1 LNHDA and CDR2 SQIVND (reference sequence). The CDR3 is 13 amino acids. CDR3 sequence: CASSILTEGKQYF. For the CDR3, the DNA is TGTGCCAGTAGTATATTGACTGAGGGAAAGCAGTATTTT.

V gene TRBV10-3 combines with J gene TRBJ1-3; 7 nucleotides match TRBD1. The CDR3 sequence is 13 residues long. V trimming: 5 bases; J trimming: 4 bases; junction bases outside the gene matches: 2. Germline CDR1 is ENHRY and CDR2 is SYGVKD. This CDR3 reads CAISLTGGNTIYF. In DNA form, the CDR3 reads TGTGCCATCAGTCTGACAGGGGGAAACACCATATATTTT.